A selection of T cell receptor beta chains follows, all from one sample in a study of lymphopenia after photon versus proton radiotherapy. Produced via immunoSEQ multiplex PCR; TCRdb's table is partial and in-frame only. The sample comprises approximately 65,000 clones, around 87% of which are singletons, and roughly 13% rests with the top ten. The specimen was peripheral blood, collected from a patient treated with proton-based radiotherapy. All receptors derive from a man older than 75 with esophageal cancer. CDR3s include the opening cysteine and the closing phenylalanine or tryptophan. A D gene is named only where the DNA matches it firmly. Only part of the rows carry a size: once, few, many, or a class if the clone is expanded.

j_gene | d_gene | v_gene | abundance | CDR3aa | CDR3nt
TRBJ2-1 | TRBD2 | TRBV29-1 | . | CSVSLAGGINEQFF | TGCAGCGTCTCTTTGGCGGGAGGAATCAATGAGCAGTTCTTC
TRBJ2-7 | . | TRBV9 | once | CASSVGSDYEQYF | TGTGCCAGCAGCGTAGGAAGCGACTACGAGCAGTACTTC
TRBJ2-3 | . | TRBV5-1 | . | CASSLEGTPSTDTQYF | TGCGCCAGCAGCTTGGAGGGGACACCAAGCACAGATACGCAGTATTTT
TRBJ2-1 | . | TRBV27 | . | CASSSPQGRWNEQFF | TGTGCCAGCAGTTCCCCCCAGGGGCGGTGGAATGAGCAGTTCTTC
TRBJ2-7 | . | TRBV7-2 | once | CASTQRRPDYEQYF | TGTGCCAGCACCCAACGCAGGCCGGACTACGAGCAGTACTTC
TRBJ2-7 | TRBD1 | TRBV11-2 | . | CASSYTGTGGYEQYF | TGTGCCAGCAGCTACACCGGGACAGGGGGCTACGAGCAGTACTTC
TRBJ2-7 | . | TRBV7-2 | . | CASSAISRAYEQYF | TGTGCCAGCAGCGCGATATCGCGGGCCTACGAGCAGTACTTC
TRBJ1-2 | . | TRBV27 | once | CASSLRVGSHGYGYTF | TGTGCCAGCAGTTTACGGGTCGGGAGTCACGGCTATGGCTACACCTTC
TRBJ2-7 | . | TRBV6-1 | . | CASSEGGLSYEQYF | TGTGCCAGCAGTGAAGGAGGGCTCTCCTACGAGCAGTACTTC
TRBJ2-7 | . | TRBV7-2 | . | CASSLMASSYEQYF | TGTGCCAGCAGCTTAATGGCCAGCTCCTACGAGCAGTACTTC
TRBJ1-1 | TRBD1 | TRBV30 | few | CAWAGQGNTEAFF | TGTGCCTGGGCAGGACAGGGGAACACTGAAGCTTTCTTT
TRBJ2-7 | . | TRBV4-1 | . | CASSQEMGVYEQYF | TGCGCCAGCAGCCAAGAGATGGGGGTCTACGAGCAGTACTTC
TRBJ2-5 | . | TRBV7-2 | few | CASSSPGVQETQYF | TGTGCCAGCAGCTCCCCAGGAGTTCAAGAGACCCAGTACTTC
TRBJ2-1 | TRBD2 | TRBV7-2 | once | CASSRVASGVNEQFF | TGTGCCAGCAGCCGGGTTGCTAGCGGAGTCAATGAGCAGTTCTTC
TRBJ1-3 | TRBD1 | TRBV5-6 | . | CASSLEGAAGNTIYF | TGTGCCAGCAGCTTGGAGGGGGCGGCTGGAAACACCATATATTTT
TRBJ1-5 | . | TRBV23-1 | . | CASQVWGYGGNQPQHF | TGCGCCAGCCAAGTCTGGGGGTACGGAGGCAATCAGCCCCAGCATTTT
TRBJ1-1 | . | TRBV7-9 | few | CASSLLWGKETEAFF | TGTGCCAGCAGCCTGTTGTGGGGGAAGGAGACTGAAGCTTTCTTT
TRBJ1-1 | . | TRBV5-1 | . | CASSLDTTNTEAFF | TGCGCCAGCAGCTTGGACACCACGAACACTGAAGCTTTCTTT
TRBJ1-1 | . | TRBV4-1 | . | CASSQEKKKAGQRGNTEAFF | TGCGCCAGCAGCCAAGAAAAGAAGAAGGCTGGACAGCGGGGGAACACTGAAGCTTTCTTT
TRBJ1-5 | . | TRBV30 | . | CAWSDGGSQPQHF | TGTGCCTGGAGTGATGGGGGCAGTCAGCCCCAGCATTTT
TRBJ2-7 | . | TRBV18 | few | CASSLTQGGYEQYF | TGTGCCAGCTCACTTACACAGGGAGGCTACGAGCAGTACTTC
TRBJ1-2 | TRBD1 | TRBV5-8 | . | CASSLGDRVDYGYTF | TGTGCCAGCAGCTTGGGTGACAGGGTGGACTATGGCTACACCTTC
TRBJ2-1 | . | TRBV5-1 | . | CASSLVFRENEQFF | TGCGCCAGCAGCTTGGTCTTCCGGGAAAATGAGCAGTTCTTC
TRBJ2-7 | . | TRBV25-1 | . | CACSGTGTFSYEQYF | TGTGCCTGCAGTGGGACCGGGACGTTCTCCTACGAGCAGTACTTC
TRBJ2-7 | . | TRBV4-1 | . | CASSLAPIAPYEQYF | TGCGCCAGCAGCCTAGCCCCGATAGCCCCCTACGAGCAGTACTTC
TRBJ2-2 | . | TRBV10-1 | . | CASSGRQSKCTGELFF | TGCGCCAGCAGTGGGAGGCAGTCCAAGTGCACCGGGGAGCTGTTTTTT
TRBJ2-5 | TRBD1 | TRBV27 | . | CASSLMGTGGQETQYF | TGTGCCAGCAGTTTAATGGGGACAGGGGGACAAGAGACCCAGTACTTC
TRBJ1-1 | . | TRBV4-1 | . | CASSRQLNTEAFF | TGCGCCAGCAGCCGACAGCTAAACACTGAAGCTTTCTTT
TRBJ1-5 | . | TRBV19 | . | CASKGQTNQPQHF | TGTGCCAGTAAGGGGCAGACTAATCAGCCCCAGCATTTT
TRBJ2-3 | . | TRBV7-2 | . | CASSSLGGVGTDTQYF | TGTGCCAGCAGCTCGCTGGGCGGAGTCGGCACAGATACGCAGTATTTT
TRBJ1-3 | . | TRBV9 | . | CASSVDSGAGNTIYF | TGTGCCAGCAGCGTAGATTCGGGAGCTGGAAACACCATATATTTT
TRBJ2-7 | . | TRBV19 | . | CASSILAGGEGIYEQYF | TGTGCCAGTAGTATCCTCGCAGGGGGGGAAGGGATCTACGAGCAGTACTTC
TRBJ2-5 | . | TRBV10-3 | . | CAISEAGDSGIQETQYF | TGTGCCATCAGTGAGGCCGGGGATAGCGGAATCCAAGAGACCCAGTACTTC
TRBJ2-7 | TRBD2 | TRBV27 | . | CASSLSHLAGAYEQYF | TGTGCCAGCAGTTTATCCCATCTAGCGGGGGCCTACGAGCAGTACTTC
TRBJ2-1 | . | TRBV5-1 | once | CASSLNGEWGGFF | TGCGCCAGCAGCTTGAATGGTGAATGGGGCGGGTTCTTC
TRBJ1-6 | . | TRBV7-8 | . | CASSLGQDNSPLHF | TGTGCCAGCAGCTTAGGGCAGGATAATTCACCCCTCCACTTT
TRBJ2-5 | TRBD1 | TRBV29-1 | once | CSVQKVRDRGQETQYF | TGCAGCGTCCAAAAGGTCCGGGACAGGGGTCAAGAGACCCAGTACTTC
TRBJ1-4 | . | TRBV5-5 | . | CASSSGLRPNEKLFF | TGTGCCAGCAGCTCCGGGTTAAGGCCTAATGAAAAACTGTTTTTT
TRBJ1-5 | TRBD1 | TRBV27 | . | CASSPTGGDQPQHF | TGTGCCAGCAGCCCGACAGGGGGGGATCAGCCCCAGCATTTT
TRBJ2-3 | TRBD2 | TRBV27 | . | CASRERDHTDTQYF | TGTGCCAGCCGAGAGCGGGATCACACAGATACGCAGTATTTT
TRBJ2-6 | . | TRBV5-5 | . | CASRPGQSGANVLTF | TGTGCCAGCAGACCCGGACAGAGTGGGGCCAACGTCCTGACTTTC
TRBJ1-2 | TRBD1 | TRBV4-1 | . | CASSQLMGQSRYGYTF | TGCGCCAGCAGCCAACTCATGGGACAGTCCCGATATGGCTACACCTTC
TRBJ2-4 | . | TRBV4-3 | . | CASSQDYATSKNIQYF | TGCGCCAGCAGCCAAGATTATGCAACTTCCAAAAACATTCAGTACTTC
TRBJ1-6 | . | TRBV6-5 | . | CASRSLALTHSALHF | TGTGCCAGCAGATCTCTGGCCCTGACCCACTCCGCCCTCCACTTT
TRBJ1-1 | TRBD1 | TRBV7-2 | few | CASRPNPGGYTEAFF | TGTGCCAGCAGACCGAATCCAGGGGGCTACACTGAAGCTTTCTTT
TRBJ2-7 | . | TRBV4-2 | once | CASSDTGSQTPGGYEQYF | TGTGCCAGCAGCGATACAGGGTCTCAAACTCCTGGTGGCTACGAGCAGTACTTC
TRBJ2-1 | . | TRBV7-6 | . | CASSLQGTYNEQFF | TGTGCCAGCAGCTTGCAGGGGACCTACAATGAGCAGTTCTTC
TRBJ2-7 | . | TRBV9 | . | CASSVGVGGRGEQYF | TGTGCCAGCAGCGTAGGGGTTGGGGGCCGCGGCGAGCAGTACTTC
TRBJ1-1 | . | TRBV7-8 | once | CASSLTRVTNTEAFF | TGTGCCAGCAGCTTAACCAGGGTCACGAACACTGAAGCTTTCTTT
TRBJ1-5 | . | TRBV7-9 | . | CASTAAGRDQPQHF | TGTGCCAGCACCGCCGCAGGGCGTGATCAGCCCCAGCATTTT
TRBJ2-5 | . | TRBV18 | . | CASSATEQETQYF | TGTGCCAGCTCAGCGACAGAACAAGAGACCCAGTACTTC
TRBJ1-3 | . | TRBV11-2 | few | CASSRTRNTIYF | TGTGCCAGCAGCCGGACAAGAAACACCATATATTTT
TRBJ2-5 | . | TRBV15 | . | CATEGYQETQYF | TGTGCCACCGAGGGGTACCAAGAGACCCAGTACTTC